These 29 T cell receptor beta chains originate from one sample sequenced in a study of T cell responses to AZD1222 COVID-19 vaccine. Clones were sequenced by immunoSEQ multiplex PCR, and TCRdb holds only the in-frame ones, with some missing. The sample records around 130,000 clones, 80% to 95% being singletons. The sequencing used peripheral blood, collected 28 days after the second AZD1222 dose. The origin of the receptors is an adult who received the AZD1222 COVID-19 vaccine.

The V and J genes are TRBV7-2 and TRBJ2-3; D may be TRBD2 (6 bases). Looked up from germline, CDR1 is SGHTA and CDR2 is FQGNSA. Trimming removed 0 bases from V and 0 bases from J, with 7 bases in between. The CDR3 totals 15 residues. CDR3 sequence reads: CASSLAGTSTDTQYF. The CDR3 DNA is TGTGCCAGCAGCTTAGCCGGGACTAGCACAGATACGCAGTATTTT.

The chain couples TRBV9 to TRBJ2-3, with 10 nucleotides matching TRBD1. Germline V gene lookup returns CDR1 SGDLS and CDR2 YYNGEE. J gave up 2 bases and V 4 bases, and 7 bases lay outside the gene matches. CDR3 size: 16 residues. The CDR3 DNA is TGTGCCAGCAGCTTCGGGACAGGGGATTACACAGATACGCAGTATTTT. It encodes CASSFGTGDYTDTQYF.

The rearrangement links TRBV28 to TRBJ1-6, with D maybe TRBD1 (5 bases). Germline V CDR1 and CDR2: MDHEN, SYDVKM. The ends were cut back, 3 bases at V and 0 bases at J, with 9 bases in the middle. This CDR3 spans 16 amino acids. The DNA of the CDR3 is TGTGCCAGCAGTTTGGGGACGAGCTCCTATAATTCACCCCTCCACTTT. It encodes CASSLGTSSYNSPLHF. The whole variable domain, remainder taken from reference TRBV28 and TRBJ1-6, is DVKVTQSSRYLVKRTGEKVFLECVQDMDHENMFWYRQDPGLGLRLIYFSYDVKMKEKGDIPEGYSVSREKKERFSLILESASTNQTSMYLCASSLGTSSYNSPLHFGNGTRLTVT.

This clone occurred once. The V gene is TRBV7-8, the J gene TRBJ2-1, with D maybe TRBD1 (5 bases). CDR3 length: 16 residues. Germline-derived CDR1 and CDR2 are SGHVS and FQNEAQ. Trimming stripped 3 bases from V and 15 bases from J, with 27 bases between. The CDR3 loop is CASSFTTDYVQASAFF. The DNA of the CDR3 is TGTGCCAGCAGCTTCACCACCGATTATGTACAGGCGAGTGCGTTCTTC.

This clone was seen a few times. This chain connects TRBV18 to TRBJ2-7; unclear D gene. Trimming left V 6 bases short and J 0 bases short, with 15 bases between. Germline assignment: CDR1 KGHSH and CDR2 LQKENI. The CDR3 length is 15 residues. CDR3 DNA: TGTGCCAGCTCTCAAAGCACTATCGGCTCCTACGAGCAGTACTTC. Translated, it gives CASSQSTIGSYEQYF.

The CDR3 sequence is CAISDFRGVRNSPLHF. For the CDR3, the DNA is TGTGCCATCAGTGATTTCCGGGGGGTAAGGAATTCACCCCTCCACTTT. The chain combines TRBV10-3 with TRBJ1-6, with D possibly matching TRBD1 (5 bases). The CDR3 sequence is 16 residues long. With 3 bases removed from V and 7 bases from J, the gap between germline ends came to 16 bases. The germline V gene has CDR1 ENHRY and CDR2 SYGVKD.

This clone appeared a single time. The V call is TRBV9, the J call TRBJ1-1, with a weak D call TRBD1 (5 bases). Trimming shortened V by 3 bases and J by 4 bases, and 13 bases separated the two germline ends. The CDR3 has 14 residues. The germline gives CDR1 SGDLS, CDR2 YYNGEE. The chain's CDR3 is CASSEAGAGTEAFF. The CDR3 nucleotides are TGTGCCAGCAGCGAGGCCGGGGCCGGCACTGAAGCTTTCTTT.

The CDR3 nucleotides read TGTGCCAGCAGCTTAGCCAGTTTAATGTACAATGAGCAGTTCTTC. Translated, it gives CASSLASLMYNEQFF. The chain has TRBV7-2 and TRBJ2-1, with unresolved D. CDR1 and CDR2 (germline): SGHTA, FQGNSA. Trimming shortened V by 0 bases and J by 4 bases, and 10 bases separated the two germline ends. CDR3 length: 15 residues.

V and J are TRBV2 and TRBJ1-4, with a weak D call TRBD1 (5 bases). Trimming left V 7 bases short and J 5 bases short, with 14 bases between. Germline V gives CDR1 SNHLY, CDR2 FYNNEI. The CDR3 is 14 residues long. CDR3 bases: TGTGCCAGCAACGGGGGTCCACCAAATGAAAAACTGTTTTTT. It specifies CASNGGPPNEKLFF.

This rearrangement joins TRBV5-4 to TRBJ1-2; 7 bases are shared with TRBD1. This CDR3 comprises 12 residues. CDR1 and CDR2 (germline): SGHNT, YYREEE (reference sequence). V was pared by 4 bases and J by 7 bases, with 4 bases of the junction left unmatched. As DNA, the CDR3 is TGTGCCAGCAGCGACACAGGGGTTGGCTACACCTTC. Protein sequence: CASSDTGVGYTF.

This chain joins TRBV7-8 and TRBJ1-5, with D hard to call. The CDR3 loop spans 13 amino acids. V was cut by 4 bases and J by 3 bases, with 7 bases left in between. Germline loops: CDR1 SGHVS, CDR2 FQNEAQ. The DNA of the CDR3 is TGTGCCAGCAGCTCGGGGTCCAATCAGCCCCAGCATTTT. Its translation is CASSSGSNQPQHF.

The chain couples TRBV3-1 (or the pseudogene TRBV3-2) to TRBJ2-1; TRBD2 aligns across 12 bases. V was clipped by 4 bases and J by 9 bases; unmatched bases: 10. CDR3 size: 16 residues. CDR1 and CDR2 (germline): LGHDT, YNNKEL (reference sequence). The CDR3 region is CASSPHTSGRISEQFF. DNA of the CDR3: TGTGCCAGCAGCCCTCACACTAGCGGGAGGATCTCTGAGCAGTTCTTC.

CDR3 sequence: CASSLYSLRDAHLDTEAFF. Written as DNA, the CDR3 is TGTGCCAGCAGCTTATATTCTCTCCGGGACGCGCATTTGGACACTGAAGCTTTCTTT. V usage is TRBV7-9 and J usage is TRBJ1-1, with D perhaps matching TRBD1 (5 bases). With 2 bases removed from V and 3 bases from J, the gap between germline ends came to 25 bases. CDR1 is SEHNR and CDR2 is FQNEAQ in the germline V gene (reference sequence). This CDR3 has 19 residues.

The chain is built from TRBV9 and TRBJ2-2; 10 bases are shared with TRBD1. Germline CDR1 and CDR2: SGDLS and YYNGEE. The CDR3 is 16 amino acids. V lost 4 bases to trimming and J lost 1 base; unmatched junction nucleotides: 4. CDR3 sequence (DNA): TGTGCCAGCAGCCCACGGACAGGGGGGAACACCGGGGAGCTGTTTTTT. It codes for CASSPRTGGNTGELFF. Filled out from reference TRBV9 and TRBJ2-2, the complete variable domain reads DSGVTQTPKHLITATGQRVTLRCSPRSGDLSVYWYQQSLDQGLQFLIQYYNGEERAKGNILERFSAQQFPDLHSELNLSSLELGDSALYFCASSPRTGGNTGELFFGEGSRLTVL.

This clone was observed a handful of times. V gene TRBV10-1 combines with J gene TRBJ2-7; 9 bases match TRBD1. Germline V gene sequence: CDR1 WNHNN, CDR2 SYGVQD (reference sequence). The V and J ends lost 8 bases and 3 bases, in that order; junction bases with no gene match: 14. The CDR3 has 16 amino acids. The CDR3 loop reads CASWEERDRDCYEQYF. In nucleotides, the CDR3 is TGCGCCAGCTGGGAAGAGAGGGACAGGGACTGCTACGAGCAGTACTTC.

Only one count was recorded for this clone. The rearrangement links TRBV9 to TRBJ2-2; no clear D gene. Germline CDR1 SGDLS, CDR2 YYNGEE. V lost 2 bases to trimming and J lost 0 bases, with 11 bases between them. This CDR3 spans 16 amino acids. The CDR3 region is CASSVRGGPNTGELFF. CDR3 in DNA: TGTGCCAGCAGCGTGCGAGGCGGTCCGAACACCGGGGAGCTGTTTTTT.

This chain connects TRBV15 to TRBJ2-5; D tentatively fits TRBD1 or TRBD2 (5 bases each). This CDR3 has 16 amino acids. In germline, CDR1 is LNHNV, CDR2 YYDKDF (reference sequence). Trimming stripped 0 bases from V and 4 bases from J, with 15 bases between. The CDR3 DNA sequence: TGTGCCACCAGCAGAGATGGGACCCGAAGCGGAGAGACCCAGTACTTC. It translates to CATSRDGTRSGETQYF.

The chain carries TRBV2 and TRBJ1-1; D is possibly TRBD1 (5 bases). Germline V gene sequence: CDR1 SNHLY, CDR2 FYNNEI. Between the trimmed V and J ends, which lost 7 bases and 0 bases, there was a span of 12 bases. This CDR3 comprises 14 residues. The CDR3 DNA reads as TGTGCCAGCATCGCGACAGAGATGAACACTGAAGCTTTCTTT. This gives the protein CASIATEMNTEAFF.

To note about this clone: A read error may account for a junction end that differs from germline. The V and J genes are TRBV2 and TRBJ1-5; no firm D call. Germline CDR1 is SNHLY and CDR2 is FYNNEI. The CDR3 loop spans 13 amino acids. The CDR3 bases are TGTGCCAGCAGGGAAGGAGAAAATCAGCCCCAGCATTTT. This codes for CASREGENQPQHF.

CDR3 bases: TGTGCCAGCCAAAGTAGCGCTGAAGCTTTCTTT. Translation gives CASQSSAEAFF. The chain links TRBV7-9 to TRBJ1-1; no clear D gene. Germline loops: CDR1 SEHNR, CDR2 FQNEAQ (reference sequence). Trimming cost V 8 bases and J 6 bases, with 10 bases left between them. The CDR3 length is 11 residues.

The chain is built from TRBV27 and TRBJ2-7; TRBD2 matches 7 bases. Germline values: CDR1 MNHEY, CDR2 SMNVEV (reference sequence). This CDR3 has 15 residues. The ends lost 6 bases at V and 2 bases at J; junction bases unmatched: 10. The CDR3 DNA reads TGTGCCAGCAGCGTAATATCTAGCGGAGCCTACGAGCAGTACTTC. Translated, it gives CASSVISSGAYEQYF.

The chain joins TRBV29-1 to TRBJ2-7; D may correspond to TRBD1 or TRBD2 (5 bases each). Trimming pared 1 base from V and 0 bases from J, leaving 10 bases between. Germline-derived CDR1 and CDR2 are SQVTM and ANQGSEA. This CDR3 has 14 amino acids. The CDR3 protein is CSVEVAGASYEQYF. CDR3 nucleotide sequence: TGCAGCGTTGAAGTAGCCGGGGCCTCCTACGAGCAGTACTTC.

This chain joins TRBV30 and TRBJ1-1; possible D gene TRBD1, 5 bases. Germline-derived CDR1 and CDR2 are GTSNPN and SVGIG (reference sequence). V was shortened by 2 bases and J by 5 bases, with 12 bases between the two germline ends. There are 13 residues in the CDR3. The chain's CDR3 is CAWSIRGGTEAFF. The CDR3 region has the DNA TGTGCCTGGAGTATAAGGGGAGGGACTGAAGCTTTCTTT.

The rearrangement joins TRBV13 to TRBJ2-1; 13 bases map to TRBD2. CDR1 PRHDT and CDR2 FYEKMQ come from the germline V gene (reference sequence). The CDR3 totals 23 residues. The V segment lost 3 bases and the J segment 7 bases; nucleotides outside the gene matches: 27. CDR3 nucleotide sequence: TGTGCCAGCAGCTTGCTACCCCAGGGTGGTACTAGACTAGCGGGAGGTAGGAAAAATGAGCAGTTCTTC. It codes for CASSLLPQGGTRLAGGRKNEQFF.

The chain joins TRBV10-2 to TRBJ1-1, with TRBD1 identical over 10 bases. The CDR3 has 12 residues. Unmatched junction bases numbered 6, after V lost 5 bases and J lost 12 bases. Germline-derived CDR1 and CDR2 are WSHSY and SAAADI. The CDR3 region has the DNA TGCGCCAGCAGTCACAGGACAGGGGGGTCTTTCTTT. It translates to CASSHRTGGSFF.

The CDR3 DNA reads as TGCGCCAGCAGCTTGAGCGGGGGTTCTAATGAAAAACTGTTTTTT. It is translated as CASSLSGGSNEKLFF. The chain is built from TRBV5-1 and TRBJ1-4, with TRBD1 as a possible D gene (5 bases). V lost 1 base and J 3 bases, leaving 10 bases between the germline ends. Germline CDR1 is SGHRS and CDR2 is YFSETQ. The CDR3 has 15 amino acids.

This sequence joins TRBV11-3 and TRBJ2-1, with a possible D match to TRBD1 (7 bases). This CDR3 comprises 15 residues. Deletions cut 5 bases from V and 7 bases from J, with 18 bases between. The germline gives CDR1 SGHNT, CDR2 YENEEA. CDR3 bases: TGTGCCAGCAGCCCAGGGGGGAGCAAAGGGAATGAGCAGTTCTTC. Residues: CASSPGGSKGNEQFF.

The V call is TRBV5-1, the J call TRBJ1-1; the D is unclear. From germline, CDR1 is SGHRS and CDR2 YFSETQ. V lost 0 bases and J 2 bases, leaving 8 bases between the germline ends. This CDR3 comprises 14 residues. The CDR3 sequence: CASSLDGRNTEAFF. Written as DNA, the CDR3 is TGCGCCAGCAGCTTGGACGGGAGAAACACTGAAGCTTTCTTT.

The chain joins TRBV7-8 to TRBJ1-1; 7 bases are shared with TRBD1. This CDR3 has 16 residues. Germline CDR1 is SGHVS and CDR2 is FQNEAQ. Trimming removed 3 bases from V and 3 bases from J; junction bases left unmatched: 10. Written as DNA, the CDR3 is TGTGCCAGCAGCTTTCACAGGGGCGGAAAGGACACTGAAGCTTTCTTT. Protein sequence: CASSFHRGGKDTEAFF.